Sequencing of this T cell receptor (beta chain) was carried out in a study of blood T cell repertoires in COVID-19. The length of the CDR3 is 15 residues. The V end lost 1 base, the J end lost 8 bases, and 13 bases lay between the germline ends. The V gene's germline CDR1 is KGHDR and CDR2 SFDVKD. Measured with immunoSEQ multiplex PCR; TCRdb has only the in-frame clones, and not every one. The data show 300,000 to 400,000 clones, with 70% to 90% seen just once and around 3% held by the top ten. This TCR was sampled from a woman aged 25 to 39 with COVID-19, enrolled during active disease. The sequencing sample was made of peripheral blood. The chain couples TRBV24-1 to TRBJ2-2; weak D call: TRBD1 (6 bases). CDR3 in amino acids: CATSDLDRQEGELFF. As DNA, the CDR3 is TGTGCCACCAGTGATTTAGACAGGCAGGAGGGGGAGCTGTTTTTT.